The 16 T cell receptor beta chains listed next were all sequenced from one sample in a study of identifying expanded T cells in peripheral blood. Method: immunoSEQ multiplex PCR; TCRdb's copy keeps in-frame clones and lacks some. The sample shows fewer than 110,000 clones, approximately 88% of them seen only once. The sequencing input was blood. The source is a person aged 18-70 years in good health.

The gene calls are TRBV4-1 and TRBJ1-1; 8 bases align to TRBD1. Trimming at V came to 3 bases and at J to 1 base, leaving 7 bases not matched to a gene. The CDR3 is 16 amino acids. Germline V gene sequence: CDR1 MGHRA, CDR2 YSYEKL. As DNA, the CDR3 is TGCGCCAGCAGCCATCTCTCCGGACAGGGGAACACTGAAGCTTTCTTT. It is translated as CASSHLSGQGNTEAFF.

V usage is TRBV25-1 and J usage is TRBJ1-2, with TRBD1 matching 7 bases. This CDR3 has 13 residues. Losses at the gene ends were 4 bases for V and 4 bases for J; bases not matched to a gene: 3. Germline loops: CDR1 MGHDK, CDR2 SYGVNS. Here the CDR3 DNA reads TGTGCCAGCAGTGTCGACAGGGCCTATGGCTACACCTTC. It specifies CASSVDRAYGYTF.

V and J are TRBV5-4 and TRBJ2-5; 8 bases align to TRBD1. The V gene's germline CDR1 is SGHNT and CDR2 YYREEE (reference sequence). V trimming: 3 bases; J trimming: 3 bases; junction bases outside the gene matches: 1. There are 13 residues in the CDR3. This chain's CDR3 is CASSSDREETQYF. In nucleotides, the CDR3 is TGTGCCAGCAGCTCGGACAGGGAAGAGACCCAGTACTTC.

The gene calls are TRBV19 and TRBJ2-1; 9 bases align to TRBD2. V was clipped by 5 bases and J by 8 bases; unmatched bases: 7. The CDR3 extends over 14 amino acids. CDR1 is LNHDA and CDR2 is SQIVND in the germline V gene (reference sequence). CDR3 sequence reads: CASSAGLASHEQFF. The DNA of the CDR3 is TGTGCCAGTAGTGCGGGACTAGCATCCCATGAGCAGTTCTTC.

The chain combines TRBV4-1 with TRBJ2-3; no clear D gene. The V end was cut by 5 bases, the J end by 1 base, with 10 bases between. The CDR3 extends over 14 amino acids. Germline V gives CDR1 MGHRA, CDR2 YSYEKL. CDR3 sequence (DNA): TGCGCCAGCAGCAAGTTAATGGGCACAGATACGCAGTATTTT. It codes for CASSKLMGTDTQYF.

The CDR3 spells CASGLVPGGRIGYTF. In DNA, the CDR3 is TGTGCTAGTGGTTTGGTACCGGGCGGCAGAATTGGCTACACCTTC. The chain couples TRBV12-5 to TRBJ1-2; D call uncertain. The CDR3 runs 15 residues. Germline loops: CDR1 LGHNT, CDR2 FRNRAP. Trimming pared 0 bases from V and 7 bases from J, leaving 15 bases between.

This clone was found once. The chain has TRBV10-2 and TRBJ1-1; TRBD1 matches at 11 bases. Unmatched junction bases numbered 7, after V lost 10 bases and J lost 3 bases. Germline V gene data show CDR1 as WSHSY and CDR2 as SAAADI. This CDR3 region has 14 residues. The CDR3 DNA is TGCGCCACCGCCGGGACAGGGGGATACACTGAAGCTTTCTTT. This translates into CATAGTGGYTEAFF.

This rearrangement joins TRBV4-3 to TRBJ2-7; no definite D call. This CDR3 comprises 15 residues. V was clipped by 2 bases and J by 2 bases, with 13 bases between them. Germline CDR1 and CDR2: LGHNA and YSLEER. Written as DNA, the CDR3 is TGCGCCAGCAGCCAAAGTCAGTACCCTACCTACGAGCAGTACTTC. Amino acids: CASSQSQYPTYEQYF.

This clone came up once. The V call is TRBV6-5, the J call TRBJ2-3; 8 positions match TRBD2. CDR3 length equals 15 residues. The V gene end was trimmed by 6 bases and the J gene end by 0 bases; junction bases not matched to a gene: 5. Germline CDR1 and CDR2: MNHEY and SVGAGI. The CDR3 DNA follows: TGTGCCAGCAGATGGACTAGCAAGAGCACAGATACGCAGTATTTT. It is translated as CASRWTSKSTDTQYF.

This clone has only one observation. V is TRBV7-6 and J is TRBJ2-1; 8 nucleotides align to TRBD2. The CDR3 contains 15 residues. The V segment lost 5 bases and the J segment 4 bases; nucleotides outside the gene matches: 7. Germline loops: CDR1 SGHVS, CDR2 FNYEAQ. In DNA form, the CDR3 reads TGTGCCAGCAGCAAAGATGGCGGGGGGTACAATGAGCAGTTCTTC. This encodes CASSKDGGGYNEQFF.

The CDR3 DNA reads as TGTGCCAGCAGATGGACGGAAACTAATGAAAAACTGTTTTTT. Translated, it gives CASRWTETNEKLFF. The rearrangement joins TRBV6-6 to TRBJ1-4; D is unclear. CDR3 length: 14 residues. V lost 6 bases and J 1 base, leaving 9 bases between the germline ends. CDR1 is MNHNY and CDR2 is SVGAGI in the germline V gene (reference sequence).

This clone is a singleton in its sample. CDR3 amino acids: CASTTGGAYVIEQYF. For the CDR3, the DNA is TGTGCCAGCACTACGGGGGGAGCTTACGTTATCGAGCAGTACTTC. The chain uses TRBV7-2 and TRBJ2-7; 7 bases fit TRBD2. The germline CDR1 and CDR2 sequences are SGHTA and FQGNSA. With V trimmed by 7 bases and J by 6 bases, 15 bases remained unmatched. There are 15 residues in the CDR3.

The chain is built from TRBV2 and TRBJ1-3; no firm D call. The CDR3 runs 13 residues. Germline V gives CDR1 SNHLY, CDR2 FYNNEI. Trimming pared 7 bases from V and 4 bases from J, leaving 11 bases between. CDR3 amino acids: CASTSISGNTIYF. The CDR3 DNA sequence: TGTGCCAGCACATCAATATCCGGAAACACCATATATTTT. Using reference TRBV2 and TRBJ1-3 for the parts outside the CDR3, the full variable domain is EPEVTQTPSHQVTQMGQEVILRCVPISNHLYFYWYRQILGQKVEFLVSFYNNEISEKSEIFDDQFSVERPDGSNFTLKIRSTKLEDSAMYFCASTSISGNTIYFGEGSWLTVV.

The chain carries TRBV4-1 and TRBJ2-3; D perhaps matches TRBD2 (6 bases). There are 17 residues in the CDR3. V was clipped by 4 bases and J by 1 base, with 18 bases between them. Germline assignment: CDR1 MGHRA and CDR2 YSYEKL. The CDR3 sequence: CASSPRGVGVGTDTQYF. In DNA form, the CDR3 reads TGCGCCAGCAGCCCGCGCGGGGTGGGGGTTGGCACAGATACGCAGTATTTT.

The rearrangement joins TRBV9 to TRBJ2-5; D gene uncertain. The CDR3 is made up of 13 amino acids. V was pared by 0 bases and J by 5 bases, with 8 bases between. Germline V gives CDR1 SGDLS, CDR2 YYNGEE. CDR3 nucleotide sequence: TGTGCCAGCAGCGTAGCACCTTCTGAGACCCAGTACTTC. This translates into CASSVAPSETQYF.

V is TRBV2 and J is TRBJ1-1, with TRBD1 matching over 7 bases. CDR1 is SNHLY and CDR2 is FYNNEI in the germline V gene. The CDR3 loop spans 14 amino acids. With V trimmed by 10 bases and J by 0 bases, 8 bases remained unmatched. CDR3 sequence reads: CATQTGALNTEAFF. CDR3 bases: TGTGCCACCCAAACAGGGGCGCTGAACACTGAAGCTTTCTTT.